The rows below give T cell receptor beta chains drawn from one sample of a study of tumor-infiltrating lymphocytes in oesophageal squamous cell carcinoma. Via MiXCR, TCRdb re-called the PCR reads, giving one row per CDR3 protein. The sample has 15,000 to 25,000 distinct CDR3 sequences, roughly two fifths seen once. The specimen was normal esophageal tissue next to the tumor. Receptors were obtained from a male donor with esophageal squamous cell carcinoma. CDR3s include the opening cysteine and the closing phenylalanine or tryptophan. Rows may omit the clone size; those that give it use once, few, many or a size class.

cdr3_aa clone_size j_call v_call
CASSGDWSSYNEQFF many TRBJ2-1 TRBV19
CASSLQVGNEQYF NA TRBJ2-7 TRBV7-6
CASSLKTVPPSTDTQYF few TRBJ2-3 TRBV4-1
CASSLAPQGSYNEQYF NA TRBJ2-5 TRBV5-1
CASISQGQRAKGYTF many TRBJ1-2 TRBV28
CASSFVEHNSPLHF many TRBJ1-6 TRBV12-3/TRBV12-4
CASSPGQGFYGYTF many TRBJ1-2 TRBV27
CATTSSGGFGDTQYF NA TRBJ2-3 TRBV24-1
CASNLAGPGAETQYF few NA TRBV12-3/TRBV12-4
CASRVRERGEQYF NA TRBJ2-7 TRBV7-2
CASSYGRRQPQHF NA TRBJ1-5 TRBV6-2/TRBV6-3
CASSLSRLNTEAFF many TRBJ1-1 TRBV11-2
CASSPHVDTGELFF NA TRBJ2-2 TRBV7-2
CSARDFSGFANEKLFF NA TRBJ1-4 TRBV20-1
CSVVRSTDTQYF NA TRBJ2-3 TRBV29-1
CASSLTLDRAQYF NA TRBJ2-5 TRBV5-1
CASSLQTSGGETQYF few NA TRBV7-2
CATSVPGVVDEQYF NA TRBJ2-5 TRBV24-1
CASSYVTGGHNEQFF NA NA TRBV5-1
CASSPLAGGYNEQFF NA TRBJ2-1 TRBV7-9
CASSVAGAGSYEQYF NA NA TRBV2
CASSPAWTAKNIQYF few TRBJ2-4 TRBV4-3
CASSEGRNEKLFF NA TRBJ1-4 TRBV7-3
CASSLVSYNEQYF NA NA TRBV7-2
CASSLGSGRVTDTQYF NA TRBJ2-3 TRBV7-9
CASSLQPFGAGGRGETQYF few NA TRBV13
CASSSTGSAGGAQYF few TRBJ2-3 TRBV28
CASSLGGRHEKLFF NA TRBJ1-4 TRBV7-6
CASSLGLAVSYEQYF NA NA TRBV28
CASSLTKETQYF NA TRBJ2-5 TRBV7-6
CASSARRLAGANSYNEQFF NA NA TRBV11-2
CASSFRSDSPLHF medium-sized TRBJ2-7 TRBV7-2
CASSVGLQETQYF NA TRBJ2-5 TRBV2
CASRPDRQFYGYTF many TRBJ1-2 TRBV10-2
CASRYGQENYEQYF medium-sized TRBJ2-7 TRBV10-2
CATSLDTQETQYF many TRBJ2-5 TRBV10-3
CASSSLGVEETQYF NA NA TRBV7-6
CASSFTSGSRSEQYF NA NA TRBV28
CASSSEFAETQYF NA NA TRBV6-1